The TCR beta chain described here comes from a study of TIL therapy for anti-PD-1-resistant metastatic lung cancer. Study-wide context: Progressing patients received lymphodepletion, expanded TIL infusion and IL-2. Tumors carried a median about 1.6 non-synonymous mutations per megabase.

Time point meaning: pre-treatment sample, taken before nivolumab and TIL therapy. Stage 4 NSCLC adults joined between 2017 and January 2020. Losses at the gene ends were 5 bases for V and 7 bases for J; bases not matched to a gene: 5. The germline V gene encodes CDR1 SNHLY and CDR2 FYNNEI. The CDR3 extends over 14 amino acids. The immunoSEQ assay was v3. Each library reached 1.5 million to 2.5 million read pairs, or about 5-6 million at deep level. Assay used: immunoSEQ multiplex PCR; TCRdb lists only in-frame clones, some missing. The repertoire consists of about 32,000 clones, with 74% occurring once and the leading ten covering around 2.9%.

This chain connects TRBV2 to TRBJ2-2; 9 bases fit TRBD1. The receptor's source is a woman aged 30 to 85 with non-small cell lung cancer. Sample: blood, taken at baseline. Written as DNA, the CDR3 is TGTGCCAGCAGTATAGGACAGGGGTACGGGGAGCTGTTTTTT. This encodes CASSIGQGYGELFF.